This passage covers 25 T cell receptor beta chains from one sample sequenced in a study of beta chain features in type 1 diabetes. Their antigens remain unidentified. Investigators reverse transcribed all isolated RNA, so they sequenced expressed TCRB transcripts. Libraries were prepared by immunoSEQ multiplex PCR; TCRdb keeps only in-frame clonotypes and omits some of them. The sample contains some 200,000 clones, roughly 17% of which appear only once. Points from the study as a whole: Across all four CD4+ subsets, people with type 1 diabetes showed modestly shorter TCRB CDR3s.

The sequenced material came from naive CD4+ T cells from blood. The receptor source for this set is a man under 40 with type 1 diabetes.

This clone occurred a few times. V usage is TRBV7-8 and J usage is TRBJ1-5; D perhaps matches TRBD1 (5 bases). CDR1 is SGHVS, CDR2 FQNEAQ, per germline. The V end was cut by 5 bases, the J end by 6 bases, with 14 bases between. CDR3 size: 14 residues. The CDR3 protein is CASSPPGRRQPQHF. The CDR3 DNA reads as TGTGCCAGCAGCCCGCCGGGACGGCGTCAGCCCCAGCATTTT.

This clone was seen a few times. The rearrangement joins TRBV27 to TRBJ2-7, with D unclear. V was cut by 10 bases and J by 0 bases, with 13 bases left in between. Germline V CDR1 and CDR2: MNHEY, SMNVEV (reference sequence). The CDR3 is 13 amino acids. This CDR3 is CATSTHSSYEQYF. The CDR3 DNA reads TGTGCCACCAGCACGCACAGCTCCTACGAGCAGTACTTC.

In its sample, this clone was seen a few times. This sequence joins TRBV5-4 and TRBJ2-1, with 8 positions matching TRBD1. This CDR3 is 14 amino acids long. Trimming at V came to 6 bases and at J to 8 bases, leaving 10 bases not matched to a gene. The germline V gene has CDR1 SGHNT and CDR2 YYREEE (reference sequence). CDR3 in amino acids: CASKPGQDLYEQFF. The CDR3 DNA reads TGTGCCAGCAAACCGGGACAGGATCTCTATGAGCAGTTCTTC.

This clone was observed a few times. V is TRBV4-1 and J is TRBJ2-3; no reliable D call. The CDR3 is 13 residues long. Germline values: CDR1 MGHRA, CDR2 YSYEKL. V lost 3 bases to trimming and J lost 4 bases, with 8 bases between them. The CDR3 here is CASSQGQSDTQYF. CDR3 coding DNA: TGCGCCAGCAGCCAGGGCCAATCAGATACGCAGTATTTT.

This clone was observed once. The chain links TRBV4-1 to TRBJ2-5; D assignment may be TRBD1 or TRBD2 (5 bases each). Trimming cost V 2 bases and J 5 bases, with 9 bases left between them. The CDR3 has 13 amino acids. From germline, CDR1 is MGHRA and CDR2 YSYEKL. Here the CDR3 DNA reads TGCGCCAGCAGCCAACGAGGGGAGGAGACCCAGTACTTC. Translation: CASSQRGEETQYF.

This chain uses TRBV28 with TRBJ2-7; unclear D gene. CDR3 size: 14 residues. V was pared by 5 bases and J by 3 bases, with 14 bases between. From germline, CDR1 is MDHEN and CDR2 SYDVKM. CDR3 nucleotides: TGTGCCAGCAGTCTCGCGACGGTGGGCTACGAGCAGTACTTC. Translating it yields CASSLATVGYEQYF.

This clone was seen a few times. This chain joins TRBV29-1 and TRBJ1-4; 11 nucleotides align to TRBD1. V was clipped by 7 bases and J by 7 bases; unmatched bases: 8. There are 14 residues in the CDR3. CDR1 SQVTM and CDR2 ANQGSEA come from the germline V gene. CDR3 bases: TGCAGCGCCGCCGCCGGGACAGGGGGTGAAAAACTGTTTTTT. Translated: CSAAAGTGGEKLFF.

V is TRBV4-1 and J is TRBJ2-7; 10 nucleotides agree with TRBD2. Losses at the gene ends were 1 base for V and 5 bases for J; bases not matched to a gene: 8. Germline lookup yields CDR1 MGHRA and CDR2 YSYEKL. The CDR3 totals 16 residues. The chain's CDR3 is CASSQALAGASDEQYF. The CDR3 nucleotides are TGCGCCAGCAGCCAAGCGCTAGCGGGAGCGTCGGACGAGCAGTACTTC.

This chain links TRBV20-1 with TRBJ2-3; D remains ambiguous. This CDR3 has 10 amino acids. V shed 5 bases and J shed 6 bases, with 6 bases lying between them. Germline CDR1 is DFQATT and CDR2 is SNEGSKA (reference sequence). The CDR3 is CSASADTQYF. The CDR3 DNA reads as TGCAGTGCTTCGGCGGATACGCAGTATTTT.

This clone was detected a few times. The chain employs TRBV2 and TRBJ1-1; 9 positions agree with TRBD1. The V gene's germline CDR1 is SNHLY and CDR2 FYNNEI. The CDR3 covers 17 residues. V was clipped by 0 bases and J by 7 bases; unmatched bases: 12. The CDR3 protein is CASSEAAGQGSRGEAFF. CDR3 DNA sequence: TGTGCCAGCAGTGAAGCTGCGGGACAGGGTTCCCGGGGTGAAGCTTTCTTT.

The chain has TRBV30 and TRBJ1-1; D is possibly TRBD1 (5 bases). Germline V gene sequence: CDR1 GTSNPN, CDR2 SVGIG (reference sequence). This CDR3 region has 14 residues. Trimming removed 7 bases at V and 4 bases at J, with 19 bases between. CDR3 DNA: TGTGCCTCCATACTACAGGCGGCTAGCACTGAAGCTTTCTTT. Protein product: CASILQAASTEAFF.

This clone was found a few times. This sequence joins TRBV7-2 and TRBJ2-7; a weak D match, TRBD1 (5 bases). The CDR3 has 16 amino acids. V was pared by 6 bases and J by 3 bases, with 21 bases between. Germline CDR1 is SGHTA and CDR2 is FQGNSA. The CDR3 DNA reads TGTGCCAGCAGTAGGGGTGGCTACAGGCCCCGCTACGAGCAGTACTTC. It translates to CASSRGGYRPRYEQYF.

This clone was recorded a few times. This chain uses TRBV30 with TRBJ2-1, with 11 bases fitting TRBD2. With 3 bases clipped from V and 5 bases from J, the junction kept 6 bases outside the gene matches. Germline V gene sequence: CDR1 GTSNPN, CDR2 SVGIG (reference sequence). The CDR3 length is 15 residues. The CDR3 DNA follows: TGTGCCTGGAGCCCCGGGACTAGCGGTAACAATGAGCAGTTCTTC. This translates into CAWSPGTSGNNEQFF.

The CDR3 DNA reads as TGTGCCACCAGCAGAGATAGAGGGACTACTCTCAATGAGCAGTTCTTC. It yields the protein CATSRDRGTTLNEQFF. This chain joins TRBV15 and TRBJ2-1; 7 bases agree with TRBD2. After removal of 0 bases from V and 6 bases from J, the junction contained 8 bases not matched to a gene. CDR3 size: 16 residues. In germline, CDR1 is LNHNV, CDR2 YYDKDF (reference sequence). Using reference TRBV15 and TRBJ2-1 for the parts outside the CDR3, the full variable domain is DAMVIQNPRYQVTQFGKPVTLSCSQTLNHNVMYWYQQKSSQAPKLLFHYYDKDFNNEADTPDNFQSRRPNTSFCFLDIRSPGLGDTAMYLCATSRDRGTTLNEQFFGPGTRLTVL.

This clone came up a few times. The chain has TRBV5-1 and TRBJ2-5, with 9 bases that match TRBD2. Germline V lookup: CDR1 SGHRS, CDR2 YFSETQ. J lost 4 bases, V lost 2 bases, and 6 bases had no gene match. The CDR3 is made up of 15 amino acids. This chain's CDR3 is CASSFLAGVTETQYF. CDR3 DNA sequence: TGCGCCAGCAGCTTTTTAGCGGGAGTAACAGAGACCCAGTACTTC.

This clone was counted a single time. This chain uses TRBV13 with TRBJ1-4; tentatively, D is TRBD1 (6 bases). CDR1 is PRHDT and CDR2 is FYEKMQ in the germline V gene (reference sequence). CDR3 length equals 16 residues. V lost 5 bases, J lost 3 bases, and 16 bases lay in between. The CDR3 reads CASSLSRTDANEKLFF. Here the CDR3 DNA reads TGTGCCAGCAGCCTAAGTCGGACAGATGCTAATGAAAAACTGTTTTTT.

CDR3 loop: CASSLGTGLGETQYF. CDR3 bases: TGTGCCAGCAGCTTAGGAACGGGCCTAGGGGAGACCCAGTACTTC. J is TRBJ2-5 and V is TRBV7-9; the D is unclear. V was cut by 1 base and J by 5 bases, with 14 bases left in between. This CDR3 has 15 amino acids. Germline V CDR1 and CDR2: SEHNR, FQNEAQ (reference sequence).

V and J are TRBV6-1 and TRBJ2-7; TRBD1 or TRBD2 may be the D gene (5 bases each). Per germline, CDR1 MNHNS and CDR2 SASEGT. The CDR3 totals 16 residues. V was shortened by 3 bases and J by 1 base, with 16 bases between the two germline ends. The CDR3 region has the DNA TGTGCCAGCAGTGATCCCTCGGCAGGGAGTTCCTACGAGCAGTACTTC. Protein sequence: CASSDPSAGSSYEQYF.

This chain uses TRBV19 with TRBJ2-5; D is possibly TRBD2 (5 bases). CDR1 and CDR2 (germline): LNHDA, SQIVND (reference sequence). There are 14 residues in the CDR3. Trimming removed 3 bases at V and 0 bases at J, with 8 bases between. CDR3 bases: TGTGCCAGTAGTATTACGACTAACCAAGAGACCCAGTACTTC. Translation gives CASSITTNQETQYF. The entire variable domain, with the rest obtained from reference TRBV19 and TRBJ2-5, is as follows: DGGITQSPKYLFRKEGQNVTLSCEQNLNHDAMYWYRQDPGQGLRLIYYSQIVNDFQKGDIAEGYSVSREKKESFPLTVTSAQKNPTAFYLCASSITTNQETQYFGPGTRLLVL.

The chain recombines TRBV5-4 with TRBJ2-6; the D gene could be TRBD1 or TRBD2 (5 bases each). V lost 3 bases, J lost 0 bases, and 10 bases lay in between. Germline CDR1 reads SGHNT; CDR2 reads YYREEE (reference sequence). The length of the CDR3 is 16 residues. CDR3 sequence reads: CASSSWGTSGANVLTF. The CDR3 DNA is TGTGCCAGCAGCTCCTGGGGGACCTCTGGGGCCAACGTCCTGACTTTC.

The V gene is TRBV29-1, the J gene TRBJ1-1, with D maybe TRBD1 (5 bases). The CDR3 covers 13 residues. Looked up from germline, CDR1 is SQVTM and CDR2 is ANQGSEA. V was pared by 6 bases and J by 6 bases, with 17 bases between. CDR3 residues: CSVSGRVGAEAFF. CDR3 bases: TGCAGCGTATCCGGGAGGGTAGGGGCTGAAGCTTTCTTT.

V is TRBV4-1 and J is TRBJ2-2; 8 bases match TRBD1. Trimming removed 1 base from V and 1 base from J; junction bases left unmatched: 2. CDR3 length equals 16 residues. Germline V gene lookup returns CDR1 MGHRA and CDR2 YSYEKL. The CDR3, as DNA: TGCGCCAGCAGCCAAGGAGGGACAGGGAACACCGGGGAGCTGTTTTTT. The encoded protein is CASSQGGTGNTGELFF.

There are a few counts of this clone. V gene TRBV2 combines with J gene TRBJ2-5; TRBD1 is a possible D gene (5 bases). The germline V gene has CDR1 SNHLY and CDR2 FYNNEI. The CDR3 contains 15 residues. Trimming removed 2 bases from V and 5 bases from J, with 15 bases in between. The CDR3 DNA reads as TGTGCCAGCAGTGAACGGCAGGGATTAAGGGAGACCCAGTACTTC. This encodes CASSERQGLRETQYF.

This clone was seen just once. The chain joins TRBV27 to TRBJ2-4; possibly TRBD1 or TRBD2 for D (5 bases each). Germline CDR1 and CDR2: MNHEY and SMNVEV (reference sequence). The CDR3 covers 13 residues. V was shortened by 6 bases and J by 2 bases, with 8 bases between the two germline ends. CDR3 amino acids: CASRWGPKNIQYF. The DNA of the CDR3 is TGTGCCAGCAGATGGGGACCCAAAAACATTCAGTACTTC.

This clone was counted only a few times. The V call is TRBV4-1, the J call TRBJ2-7, with 7 bases fitting TRBD1. Per the germline V gene, CDR1 is MGHRA and CDR2 is YSYEKL. The V and J ends lost 1 base and 1 base, in that order; junction bases with no gene match: 7. The CDR3 has 16 amino acids. Here the CDR3 DNA reads TGCGCCAGCAGCCAAGTTCTTCGGGACAGATCCTACGAGCAGTACTTC. Translation gives CASSQVLRDRSYEQYF.